The 24 T cell receptor beta chains below all came from one sample that was sequenced in a study of cytomegalovirus exposure and HLA in healthy donors. Profiling relied on immunoSEQ multiplex PCR, and the TCRdb table lists in-frame clones only, not all of them. The table includes about 330,000 clones, approximately 90% detected once. Sequencing was performed on PBMCs. These receptors came from a woman aged 18-29 years in good health and CMV-seronegative.

DNA of the CDR3: TGTGCCAGCAGCTCAACGAGGGAGCGAGAGACCCAGTACTTC. It specifies CASSSTRERETQYF. The V call is TRBV13, the J call TRBJ2-5, with D perhaps TRBD2 (5 bases). Between the trimmed V and J ends, which lost 4 bases and 4 bases, there was a span of 13 bases. Germline CDR1 and CDR2: PRHDT and FYEKMQ (reference sequence). The CDR3 totals 14 residues.

The chain recombines TRBV6-6 with TRBJ2-1; possibly TRBD2 for D (6 bases). The CDR3 is 14 residues long. Trimming pared 6 bases from V and 2 bases from J, leaving 11 bases between. CDR1 and CDR2 (germline): MNHNY, SVGAGI (reference sequence). CDR3 in amino acids: CASSPPGAYNEQFF. CDR3 coding DNA: TGTGCCAGCAGCCCCCCGGGAGCCTACAATGAGCAGTTCTTC.

This clone was picked up one time. The chain carries TRBV19 and TRBJ1-5; weak D call: TRBD1 (5 bases). Germline V lookup: CDR1 LNHDA, CDR2 SQIVND (reference sequence). The CDR3 totals 15 residues. The V gene lost 7 bases and the J gene lost 1 base, with 14 bases spanning the gap. The CDR3: CASTLWGESNQPQHF. For the CDR3, the DNA is TGTGCCAGTACTTTGTGGGGGGAGAGCAATCAGCCCCAGCATTTT.

The chain recombines TRBV5-4 with TRBJ2-7; the D is unclear. The CDR3 has 13 residues. Trimming shortened V by 0 bases and J by 5 bases, and 9 bases separated the two germline ends. Germline V gene data show CDR1 as SGHNT and CDR2 as YYREEE (reference sequence). For the CDR3, the DNA is TGTGCCAGCAGCTTGGAACTCTCGGACGAGCAGTACTTC. Translation gives CASSLELSDEQYF.

The rearrangement joins TRBV11-2 to TRBJ1-1, with D perhaps TRBD1 (5 bases). Germline V gives CDR1 SGHAT, CDR2 FQNNGV. The CDR3 consists of 12 residues. V lost 7 bases and J lost 4, with 10 bases in between. CDR3 in DNA: TGTGCCAGCACTTTCGGGGGCACTGAAGCTTTCTTT. It specifies CASTFGGTEAFF.

In DNA form, the CDR3 reads TGTGCCAGCCGACCGGCCGGGACAGGGGTGACTGAAGCTTTCTTT. Its translation: CASRPAGTGVTEAFF. J is TRBJ1-1 and V is TRBV27; 10 nucleotides line up with TRBD1. V lost 8 bases and J lost 5; bases outside the gene matches: 11. The CDR3 is 15 amino acids. Germline V gives CDR1 MNHEY, CDR2 SMNVEV (reference sequence).

The V and J genes are TRBV5-1 and TRBJ2-1, with D perhaps TRBD2 (5 bases). Germline-derived CDR1 and CDR2 are SGHRS and YFSETQ. This CDR3 region has 15 residues. Trimming pared 1 base from V and 7 bases from J, leaving 15 bases between. CDR3 in amino acids: CASSLSSGLGNEQFF. The CDR3 region has the DNA TGCGCCAGCAGCTTGTCCAGCGGCCTAGGGAATGAGCAGTTCTTC.

The chain joins TRBV6-5 to TRBJ2-7, with TRBD1 as a possible D gene (6 bases). Trimming took off 5 bases at V and 1 base at J, with 12 bases between the two ends. In germline, CDR1 is MNHEY, CDR2 SVGAGI. The CDR3 contains 14 residues. CDR3 DNA sequence: TGTGCCAGCAGTCGACAGGACCCATCCTACGAGCAGTACTTC. Its translation is CASSRQDPSYEQYF.

The chain has TRBV6-5 and TRBJ2-1; D possibly corresponds to TRBD2 (5 bases). The V gene lost 4 bases and the J gene lost 7 bases, with 14 bases spanning the gap. CDR3 length: 14 amino acids. Germline CDR1 MNHEY, CDR2 SVGAGI. This CDR3 reads CASSSGLVKNEQFF. The CDR3 nucleotides are TGTGCCAGCAGTTCCGGACTTGTGAAAAATGAGCAGTTCTTC.

V and J are TRBV13 and TRBJ2-1; 10 positions match TRBD2. There are 16 residues in the CDR3. The J segment lost 4 bases and the V segment lost 3 bases, leaving 6 bases of the junction unmatched. Looked up from germline, CDR1 is PRHDT and CDR2 is FYEKMQ (reference sequence). The chain's CDR3 is CASSFLGTSEYNEQFF. In DNA, the CDR3 is TGTGCCAGCAGCTTCCTCGGGACTAGCGAGTACAATGAGCAGTTCTTC.

The chain recombines TRBV6-5 with TRBJ2-1; 8 bases map to TRBD1. There are 16 residues in the CDR3. The junction had 8 bases not matched to a gene; V was cut back by 3 bases and J by 4 bases. Germline CDR1 MNHEY, CDR2 SVGAGI. The CDR3 DNA sequence: TGTGCCAGCAGTTATGTAGCAGGGGGCGATTACAATGAGCAGTTCTTC. This sequence encodes CASSYVAGGDYNEQFF.

The chain uses TRBV4-2 and TRBJ1-2, with 7 bases that match TRBD1. CDR3 size: 16 residues. After removal of 1 base from V and 8 bases from J, the junction contained 13 bases not matched to a gene. In germline, CDR1 is LGHNA, CDR2 YNFKEQ. The CDR3 DNA reads TGTGCCAGCAGCCAAGGCCGAGGGGGCGCTTTCAACGGCTACACCTTC. Translating gives CASSQGRGGAFNGYTF.

This chain uses TRBV5-4 with TRBJ1-4; possible D gene TRBD1, 6 bases. Germline CDR1 SGHNT, CDR2 YYREEE (reference sequence). Trimming removed 2 bases at V and 5 bases at J, with 7 bases between. The CDR3 extends over 13 amino acids. DNA for the CDR3: TGTGCCAGCAGCTTCAGGGGAAATGAAAAACTGTTTTTT. Amino acids: CASSFRGNEKLFF.

The chain recombines TRBV10-3 with TRBJ2-3, with a possible D match to TRBD2 (5 bases). This CDR3 contains 14 residues. The germline V gene has CDR1 ENHRY and CDR2 SYGVKD. V was shortened by 8 bases and J by 0 bases, with 12 bases between the two germline ends. CDR3 DNA sequence: TGTGCCATCGGATCTAGCAAAAGCACAGATACGCAGTATTTT. This translates into CAIGSSKSTDTQYF.

This clone was detected only once. CDR3 in DNA: TGCGCCAGCAGCTCATGGCCGGGAGAGACCTCCTACGAGCAGTACTTC. Its translation: CASSSWPGETSYEQYF. The V gene is TRBV5-1, the J gene TRBJ2-7; tentatively, D is TRBD2 (6 bases). Germline CDR1 and CDR2: SGHRS and YFSETQ. The CDR3 runs to 16 residues. The ends were cut back, 3 bases at V and 0 bases at J, with 16 bases in the middle.

The chain carries TRBV5-1 and TRBJ1-1; tentatively, D is TRBD1 (6 bases). The CDR3 is made up of 16 amino acids. The V and J ends lost 4 bases and 0 bases respectively, with 16 bases between them. The germline CDR1 and CDR2 sequences are SGHRS and YFSETQ. Here the CDR3 DNA reads TGCGCCAGCAGCCCCGGACAGAATATCATGAACACTGAAGCTTTCTTT. Translated, it gives CASSPGQNIMNTEAFF. Variable domain in full (rest from reference TRBV5-1 and TRBJ1-1): KAGVTQTPRYLIKTRGQQVTLSCSPISGHRSVSWYQQTPGQGLQFLFEYFSETQRNKGNFPGRFSGRQFSNSRSEMNVSTLELGDSALYLCASSPGQNIMNTEAFFGQGTRLTVV.

This clone was counted a single time. The rearrangement joins TRBV10-3 to TRBJ1-5; no clear D gene. V lost 5 bases and J lost 9, with 11 bases in between. CDR3 length: 12 amino acids. Germline-derived CDR1 and CDR2 are ENHRY and SYGVKD. The CDR3 here is CAISNREWPQHF. The CDR3 DNA sequence: TGTGCCATCAGTAACAGAGAATGGCCCCAGCATTTT.

The CDR3 DNA reads TGTGCCAGCAGCTTAGCCAGACTACAAAACACCGGGGAGCTGTTTTTT. Encoded protein: CASSLARLQNTGELFF. The chain employs TRBV7-8 and TRBJ2-2; D may be TRBD2 (5 bases). This CDR3 contains 16 residues. V gave up 0 bases and J gave up 2 bases, with 10 bases separating them. Germline V gene data show CDR1 as SGHVS and CDR2 as FQNEAQ.

The CDR3 nucleotides are TGTGCCAGCAGGACTAGCGAGCGGGAGTACTTC. It yields the protein CASRTSEREYF. V gene TRBV28 combines with J gene TRBJ2-4, with TRBD2 matching 8 bases. This CDR3 comprises 11 residues. The V and J ends lost 6 bases and 14 bases, in that order; junction bases with no gene match: 6. The V gene's germline CDR1 is MDHEN and CDR2 SYDVKM.

The rearrangement joins TRBV9 to TRBJ2-2; D unclear. From germline, CDR1 is SGDLS and CDR2 YYNGEE. The V and J ends lost 4 bases and 8 bases respectively, with 12 bases between them. The CDR3 extends over 13 amino acids. The CDR3 bases are TGTGCCAGCAGCACCCGACTTGGAGGGGAGCTGTTTTTT. It is translated as CASSTRLGGELFF.

This chain uses TRBV5-1 with TRBJ2-1; 12 bases align to TRBD2. V lost 0 bases to trimming and J lost 6 bases; unmatched junction nucleotides: 7. The CDR3 covers 17 residues. CDR1 and CDR2 from the germline V gene are SGHRS and YFSETQ. The CDR3 region is CASSLGRLAGASNEQFF. The CDR3 DNA reads TGCGCCAGCAGCTTGGGTCGACTAGCGGGAGCCAGCAATGAGCAGTTCTTC.

The chain is built from TRBV7-9 and TRBJ1-3; D call uncertain. Germline-derived CDR1 and CDR2 are SEHNR and FQNEAQ (reference sequence). The CDR3 contains 16 residues. Between the trimmed V and J ends, which lost 3 bases and 4 bases, there was a span of 16 bases. The CDR3 coding sequence is TGTGCCAGCAGCTTCGGACTCACTCTGGAGGGAAACACCATATATTTT. Amino acid sequence: CASSFGLTLEGNTIYF.

In DNA, the CDR3 is TGTGCCAGCAGTTCCTCCAGGGGTATAGATACGCAGTATTTT. Protein sequence: CASSSSRGIDTQYF. This chain links TRBV27 with TRBJ2-3; the D gene is possibly TRBD1 (6 bases). The CDR3 length is 14 residues. Trimming stripped 4 bases from V and 5 bases from J, with 13 bases between. Germline V lookup: CDR1 MNHEY, CDR2 SMNVEV (reference sequence).

The DNA of the CDR3 is TGTGCCAGCAGCTTAGTGGTCGTAGCGGGCAATGAGCAGTTCTTC. Translated: CASSLVVVAGNEQFF. The rearrangement joins TRBV11-1 to TRBJ2-1; 7 bases line up with TRBD2. This CDR3 is 15 amino acids long. CDR1 SGHAT and CDR2 FQDESV come from the germline V gene (reference sequence). V lost 1 base to trimming and J lost 6 bases; unmatched junction nucleotides: 6.